These T cell receptor beta chains were read from a single sample in a study of immune evolution from preneoplasia to lung adenocarcinoma. Some clones are missing from TCRdb's copy, which holds only in-frame ones; the method was immunoSEQ multiplex PCR. The sample contains tens of thousands of clones, around 79% of which appear only once. The specimen sequenced was FFPE invasive lung adenocarcinoma tissue. These receptors originate from a person between 55 and 70 years old with lung adenocarcinoma. Each CDR3 is given with its conserved first and last residue. Fields, in order: J gene, D gene, V gene, CDR3 length, clone size, CDR3 protein, CDR3 DNA. D genes are given only for firm matches. Clone size is given for some rows only: seen once, a few or many times, or a class if the clone is expanded.

J: TRBJ2-7
D: TRBD1
V: TRBV5-6
length: 16
size: few
CDR3: CASSLEGGQGPYEQYF
DNA: TGTGCCAGCAGCTTGGAGGGAGGACAGGGGCCCTACGAGCAGTACTTC

J: TRBJ2-7
D: TRBD2
V: TRBV19
length: 16
size: -
CDR3: CASSRPRTSGNYEQYF
DNA: TGTGCCAGTAGTCGACCTCGGACTAGCGGGAACTACGAGCAGTACTTC

J: TRBJ1-2
D: TRBD1
V: TRBV29-1
length: 15
size: few
CDR3: CSVDPSTGQNYGYTF
DNA: TGCAGCGTTGATCCCTCGACGGGACAGAACTATGGCTACACCTTC

J: TRBJ2-1
D: TRBD2
V: TRBV6-5
length: 14
size: -
CDR3: CASRTSGSYNEQFF
DNA: TGTGCCAGCAGAACTAGCGGGAGTTACAATGAGCAGTTCTTC

J: TRBJ1-3
D: -
V: TRBV6-6
length: 11
size: -
CDR3: CASSYGNTIYF
DNA: TGTGCCAGCAGTTATGGAAACACCATATATTTT

J: TRBJ1-1
D: -
V: TRBV5-3
length: 15
size: -
CDR3: CARSPTQGAYTEAFF
DNA: TGTGCCAGAAGTCCGACGCAGGGAGCTTACACTGAAGCTTTCTTT

J: TRBJ2-3
D: -
V: TRBV5-1
length: 17
size: -
CDR3: CASSLGALARGTDTQYF
DNA: TGCGCCAGCAGCTTGGGGGCCCTAGCTCGGGGCACAGATACGCAGTATTTT

J: TRBJ2-5
D: TRBD1
V: TRBV15
length: 15
size: once
CDR3: CATSGGQGDQETQYF
DNA: TGTGCCACCAGCGGGGGACAGGGGGACCAAGAGACCCAGTACTTC

J: TRBJ2-1
D: -
V: TRBV28
length: 14
size: -
CDR3: CASSFPGLRNEQFF
DNA: TGTGCCAGCAGTTTTCCCGGGCTGAGGAATGAGCAGTTCTTC

J: TRBJ1-1
D: -
V: TRBV11-1
length: 13
size: -
CDR3: CASSFGTTRRAFF
DNA: TGTGCCAGCAGCTTTGGTACGACCAGACGAGCTTTCTTT

J: TRBJ2-2
D: -
V: TRBV4-1
length: 14
size: -
CDR3: CASSPRTGTGELFF
DNA: TGCGCCAGCAGCCCCCGTACGGGCACCGGGGAGCTGTTTTTT

J: TRBJ2-5
D: -
V: TRBV2
length: 14
size: -
CDR3: CASSYPSLLETQYF
DNA: TGTGCCAGCAGTTACCCCTCCTTATTGGAGACCCAGTACTTC

J: TRBJ1-5
D: -
V: TRBV18
length: 15
size: few
CDR3: CASSPTGGANQPQHF
DNA: TGTGCCAGCTCACCGACCGGGGGCGCGAATCAGCCCCAGCATTTT

J: TRBJ2-2
D: TRBD1
V: TRBV6-1
length: 15
size: -
CDR3: CASSLDRGIGGELFF
DNA: TGTGCCAGCAGCCTGGACAGGGGGATCGGCGGGGAGCTGTTTTTT

J: TRBJ2-6
D: -
V: TRBV6-6
length: 14
size: once
CDR3: CASSPELGANVLTF
DNA: TGTGCCAGCAGCCCCGAGCTGGGGGCCAACGTCCTGACTTTC

J: TRBJ2-7
D: TRBD1
V: TRBV27
length: 15
size: -
CDR3: CASHLTGATRREQYF
DNA: TGTGCCAGCCACCTGACAGGGGCTACAAGACGGGAGCAGTACTTC

J: TRBJ2-7
D: -
V: TRBV11-2
length: 14
size: few
CDR3: CASSSSGRYYEQYF
DNA: TGTGCCAGCAGCTCGTCAGGTCGCTACTACGAGCAGTACTTC

J: TRBJ2-1
D: -
V: TRBV19
length: 14
size: -
CDR3: CASRPRPEYNEQFF
DNA: TGTGCCAGTAGGCCGAGACCCGAATACAATGAGCAGTTCTTC

J: TRBJ1-1
D: -
V: TRBV27
length: 16
size: few
CDR3: CASSLSGVGDYTEAFF
DNA: TGTGCCAGCAGTTTATCGGGGGTCGGGGATTACACTGAAGCTTTCTTT

J: TRBJ2-5
D: -
V: TRBV2
length: 13
size: -
CDR3: CASSDPERETQYF
DNA: TGTGCCAGCAGTGACCCTGAGAGAGAGACCCAGTACTTC

J: TRBJ2-2
D: TRBD2
V: TRBV9
length: 15
size: -
CDR3: CASSPGTSDTGELFF
DNA: TGTGCCAGCAGTCCCGGGACTAGCGACACCGGGGAGCTGTTTTTT

J: TRBJ2-7
D: TRBD1
V: TRBV18
length: 14
size: -
CDR3: CASSPRQGVYEQYF
DNA: TGTGCCAGCTCACCACGGCAGGGGGTCTACGAGCAGTACTTC

J: TRBJ2-2
D: -
V: TRBV21-1
length: 14
size: many
CDR3: CASSGTTNTGELFF
DNA: TGTGCCAGCAGCGGGACAACGAACACCGGGGAGCTGTTTTTT

J: TRBJ2-5
D: TRBD2
V: TRBV5-1
length: 16
size: -
CDR3: CASFPGGQGVQETQYF
DNA: TGCGCCAGCTTCCCGGGAGGGCAGGGAGTACAAGAGACCCAGTACTTC

J: TRBJ1-5
D: -
V: TRBV7-2
length: 15
size: -
CDR3: CASSLGEAGVQPQHF
DNA: TGTGCCAGCAGCTTAGGGGAGGCAGGGGTCCAGCCCCAGCATTTT

J: TRBJ1-2
D: -
V: TRBV19
length: 14
size: -
CDR3: CASSIGTEPYGYTF
DNA: TGTGCCAGTAGTATCGGTACCGAGCCCTATGGCTACACCTTC

J: TRBJ2-7
D: TRBD2
V: TRBV11-2
length: 15
size: few
CDR3: CASSSPAGGSYEQYF
DNA: TGTGCCAGCAGCTCCCCGGCGGGAGGCTCCTACGAGCAGTACTTC

J: TRBJ1-1
D: -
V: TRBV18
length: 16
size: few
CDR3: CASSRPPLGGGTEAFF
DNA: TGTGCCAGCTCACGACCTCCCCTAGGTGGGGGGACTGAAGCTTTCTTT

J: TRBJ2-5
D: TRBD2
V: TRBV5-1
length: 15
size: -
CDR3: CASSSRLGGGETQYF
DNA: TGCGCCAGCAGCTCAAGACTAGGCGGGGGTGAGACCCAGTACTTC

J: TRBJ2-7
D: -
V: TRBV6-5
length: 15
size: -
CDR3: CASRGNRDLTYEQYF
DNA: TGTGCCAGCAGGGGGAACAGGGATCTAACCTACGAGCAGTACTTC

J: TRBJ1-3
D: -
V: TRBV30
length: 15
size: -
CDR3: CAWSPFTYSGNTIYF
DNA: TGTGCCTGGAGTCCCTTTACCTACTCTGGAAACACCATATATTTT

J: TRBJ2-5
D: -
V: TRBV6-5
length: 15
size: once
CDR3: CASSYGVAIRETQYF
DNA: TGTGCCAGCAGTTACGGGGTGGCGATCCGGGAGACCCAGTACTTC

J: TRBJ2-3
D: -
V: TRBV21-1
length: 13
size: -
CDR3: CASSAGSRDTQYF
DNA: TGTGCCAGCAGCGCAGGCTCCAGGGATACGCAGTATTTT

J: TRBJ2-2
D: TRBD2
V: TRBV4-2
length: 15
size: -
CDR3: CASRPSGLGTGELFF
DNA: TGTGCCAGCAGACCTAGCGGGCTCGGCACCGGGGAGCTGTTTTTT

J: TRBJ2-6
D: -
V: TRBV5-1
length: 15
size: once
CDR3: CASSLGSSGANVLTF
DNA: TGCGCCAGCAGCTTGGGGAGCTCTGGGGCCAACGTCCTGACTTTC

J: TRBJ1-1
D: -
V: TRBV9
length: 14
size: -
CDR3: CASSVGGQNTEAFF
DNA: TGTGCCAGCAGCGTAGGAGGCCAGAACACTGAAGCTTTCTTT

J: TRBJ1-1
D: TRBD1
V: TRBV7-2
length: 14
size: -
CDR3: CASSPWTGGTEAFF
DNA: TGTGCCAGCAGCCCCTGGACAGGGGGCACTGAAGCTTTCTTT